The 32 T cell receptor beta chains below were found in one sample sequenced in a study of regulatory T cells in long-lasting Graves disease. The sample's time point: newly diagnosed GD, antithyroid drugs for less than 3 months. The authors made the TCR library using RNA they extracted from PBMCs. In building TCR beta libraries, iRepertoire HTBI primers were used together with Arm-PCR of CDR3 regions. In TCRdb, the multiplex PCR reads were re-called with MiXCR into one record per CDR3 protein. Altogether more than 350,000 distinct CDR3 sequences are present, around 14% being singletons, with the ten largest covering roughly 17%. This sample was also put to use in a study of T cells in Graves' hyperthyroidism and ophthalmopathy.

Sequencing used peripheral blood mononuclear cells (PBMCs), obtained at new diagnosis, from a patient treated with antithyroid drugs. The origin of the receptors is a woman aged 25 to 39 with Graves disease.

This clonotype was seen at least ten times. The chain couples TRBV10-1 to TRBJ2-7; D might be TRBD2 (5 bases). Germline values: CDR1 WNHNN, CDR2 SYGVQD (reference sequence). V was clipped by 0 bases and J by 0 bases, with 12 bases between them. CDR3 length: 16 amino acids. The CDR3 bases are TGCGCCAGCAGTGAGTCGGGCAGGAGGAGCTCCTACGAGCAGTACTTC. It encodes CASSESGRRSSYEQYF.

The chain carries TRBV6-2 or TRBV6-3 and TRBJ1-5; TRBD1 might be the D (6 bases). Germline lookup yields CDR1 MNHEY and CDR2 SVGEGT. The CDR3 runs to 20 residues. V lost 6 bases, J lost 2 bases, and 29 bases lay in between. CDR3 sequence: CASSLQGQIGSGGGNQPQHF. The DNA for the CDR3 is TGTGCCAGCAGCCTCCAGGGGCAGATAGGCAGTGGCGGGGGCAATCAGCCCCAGCATTTT.

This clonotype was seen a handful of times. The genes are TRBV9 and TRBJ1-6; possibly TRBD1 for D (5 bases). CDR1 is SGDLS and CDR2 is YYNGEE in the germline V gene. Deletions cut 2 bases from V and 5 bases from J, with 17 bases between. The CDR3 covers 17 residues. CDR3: CASSVFSQVGDNSPLHF. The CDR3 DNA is TGTGCCAGCAGCGTCTTCTCCCAAGTGGGGGATAATTCACCCCTCCACTTT.

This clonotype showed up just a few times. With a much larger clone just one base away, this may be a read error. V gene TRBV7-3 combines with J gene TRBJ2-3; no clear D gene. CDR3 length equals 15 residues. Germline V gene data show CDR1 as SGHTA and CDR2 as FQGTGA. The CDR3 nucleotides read TGTGCCAGCAGCCCAATGGGCAGTAGCACAGATACGCTGTATTTT. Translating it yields CASSPMGSSTDTLYF. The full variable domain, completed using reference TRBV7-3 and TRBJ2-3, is GAGVSQTPSNKVTEKGKYVELRCDPISGHTALYWYRQSLGQGPEFLIYFQGTGAADDSGLPNDRFFAVRPEGSVSTLKIQRTERGDSAVYLCASSPMGSSTDTLYFGPGTRLTVL.

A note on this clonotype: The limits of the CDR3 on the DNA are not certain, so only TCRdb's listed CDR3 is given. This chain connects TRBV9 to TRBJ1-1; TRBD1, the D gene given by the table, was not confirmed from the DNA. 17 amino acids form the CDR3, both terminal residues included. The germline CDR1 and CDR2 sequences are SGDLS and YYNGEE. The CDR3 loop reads CACSVEDRATSGTEAFF.

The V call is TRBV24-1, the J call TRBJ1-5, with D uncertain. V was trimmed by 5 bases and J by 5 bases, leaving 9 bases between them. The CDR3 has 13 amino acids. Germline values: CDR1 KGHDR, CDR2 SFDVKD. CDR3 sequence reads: CATSASRYQPQHF. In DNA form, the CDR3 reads TGTGCCACCAGTGCAAGCAGATATCAGCCCCAGCATTTT.

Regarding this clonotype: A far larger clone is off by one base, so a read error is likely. As DNA, the CDR3 is TGTGCCAGCAGCTTAGGTCTAGCGGGAGGGCTTGGGGCCTCGATGCGCGAGCAGTACTTC. Translating it yields CASSLGLAGGLGASMREQYF. This sequence joins TRBV11-2 and TRBJ2-7, with 12 bases lining up with TRBD2. The CDR3 has 20 amino acids. Germline lookup yields CDR1 SGHAT and CDR2 FQNNGV. V shed 1 base and J 6 bases; nucleotides not matched to a gene: 19.

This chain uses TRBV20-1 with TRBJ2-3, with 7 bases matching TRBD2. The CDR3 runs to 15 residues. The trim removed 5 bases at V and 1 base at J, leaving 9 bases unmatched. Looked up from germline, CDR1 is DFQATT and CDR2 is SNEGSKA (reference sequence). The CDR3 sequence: CSAQPTSRGTDTQYF. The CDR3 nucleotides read TGCAGTGCTCAGCCGACTAGCCGGGGCACAGATACGCAGTATTTT.

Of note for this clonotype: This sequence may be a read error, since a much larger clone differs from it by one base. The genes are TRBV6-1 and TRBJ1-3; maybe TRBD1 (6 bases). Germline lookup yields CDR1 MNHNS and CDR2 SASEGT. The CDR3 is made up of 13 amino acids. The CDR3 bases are TGTGCCAGCAGTGGGACAGAGATAAACACCACATATTTT. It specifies CASSGTEINTTYF.

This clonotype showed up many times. DNA of the CDR3: TGTGCCAGCAGCTTATTAGGGGCGGGAGTTCGGACCGGGGAGCTGTTTTTT. This encodes CASSLLGAGVRTGELFF. The rearrangement joins TRBV11-3 to TRBJ2-2, with 7 bases lining up with TRBD2. The junction had 11 bases not matched to a gene; V was cut back by 2 bases and J by 5 bases. The length of the CDR3 is 17 residues. Germline V gene sequence: CDR1 SGHNT, CDR2 YENEEA.

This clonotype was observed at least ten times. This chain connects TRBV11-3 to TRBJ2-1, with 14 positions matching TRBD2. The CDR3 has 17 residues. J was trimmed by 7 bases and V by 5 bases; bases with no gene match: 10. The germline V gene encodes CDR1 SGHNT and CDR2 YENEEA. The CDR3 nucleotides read TGTGCCAGCAGCCGCGCTGGGACTAGCGGGAGCTTGAATGAGCAGTTCTTC. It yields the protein CASSRAGTSGSLNEQFF.

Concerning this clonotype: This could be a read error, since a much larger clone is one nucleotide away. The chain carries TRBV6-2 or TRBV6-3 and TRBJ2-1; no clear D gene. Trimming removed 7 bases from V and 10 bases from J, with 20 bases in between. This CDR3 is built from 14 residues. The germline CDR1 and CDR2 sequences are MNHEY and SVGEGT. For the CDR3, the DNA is TGTGCCAGCAAGGACGGGTTTAGCTCCTACGAGCAGTTCTTC. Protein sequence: CASKDGFSSYEQFF.

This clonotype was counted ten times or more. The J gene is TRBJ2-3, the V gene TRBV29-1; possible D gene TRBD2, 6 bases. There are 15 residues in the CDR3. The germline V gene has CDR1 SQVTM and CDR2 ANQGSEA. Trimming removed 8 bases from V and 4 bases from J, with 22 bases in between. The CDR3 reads CSSTPRTGASDTQYF. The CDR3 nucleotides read TGCAGCTCAACCCCGAGGACGGGAGCGTCAGATACGCAGTATTTT.

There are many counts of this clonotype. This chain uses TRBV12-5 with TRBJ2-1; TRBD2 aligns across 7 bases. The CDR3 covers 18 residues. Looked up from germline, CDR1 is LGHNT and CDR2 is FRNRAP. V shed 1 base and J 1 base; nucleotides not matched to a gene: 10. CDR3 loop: CASGLGLAERESYNEQFF. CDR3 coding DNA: TGTGCTAGTGGTTTGGGTCTAGCGGAGAGGGAGTCCTACAATGAGCAGTTCTTC.

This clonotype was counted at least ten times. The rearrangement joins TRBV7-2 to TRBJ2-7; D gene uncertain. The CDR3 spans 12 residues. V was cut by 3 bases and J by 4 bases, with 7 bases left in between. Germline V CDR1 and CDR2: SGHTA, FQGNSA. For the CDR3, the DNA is TGTGCCAGCAGCTTTGGGCCTTACGAGCAGTACTTC. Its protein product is CASSFGPYEQYF.

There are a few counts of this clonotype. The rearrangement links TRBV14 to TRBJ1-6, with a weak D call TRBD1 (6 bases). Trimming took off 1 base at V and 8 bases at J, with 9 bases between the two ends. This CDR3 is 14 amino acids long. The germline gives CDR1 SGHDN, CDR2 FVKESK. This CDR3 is CASSQAGDYSPLHF. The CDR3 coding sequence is TGTGCCAGCAGCCAAGCAGGGGATTATTCACCCCTCCACTTT.

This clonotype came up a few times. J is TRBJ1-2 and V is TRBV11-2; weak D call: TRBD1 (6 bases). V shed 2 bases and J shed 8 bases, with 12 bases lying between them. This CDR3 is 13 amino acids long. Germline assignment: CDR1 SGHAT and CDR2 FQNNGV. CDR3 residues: CASSLHRVGGYTF. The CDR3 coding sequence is TGTGCCAGCAGCTTACACAGGGTTGGAGGCTACACCTTC. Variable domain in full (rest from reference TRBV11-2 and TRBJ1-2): EAGVAQSPRYKIIEKRQSVAFWCNPISGHATLYWYQQILGQGPKLLIQFQNNGVVDDSQLPKDRFSAERLKGVDSTLKIQPAKLEDSAVYLCASSLHRVGGYTFGSGTRLTVV.

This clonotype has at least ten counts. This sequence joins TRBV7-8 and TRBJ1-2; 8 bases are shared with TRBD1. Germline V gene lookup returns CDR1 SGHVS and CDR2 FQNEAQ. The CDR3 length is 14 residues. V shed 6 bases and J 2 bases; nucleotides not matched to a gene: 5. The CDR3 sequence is CASSFRQGNYGYTF. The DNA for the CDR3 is TGTGCCAGCAGTTTCAGACAGGGGAACTATGGCTACACCTTC.

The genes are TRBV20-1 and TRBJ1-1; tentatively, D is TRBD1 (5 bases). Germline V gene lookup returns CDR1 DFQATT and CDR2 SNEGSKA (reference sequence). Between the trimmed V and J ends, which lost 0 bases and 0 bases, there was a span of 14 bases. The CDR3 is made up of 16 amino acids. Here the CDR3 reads CSARDRAGSMNTEAFF. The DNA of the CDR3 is TGCAGTGCTAGAGATAGGGCAGGGAGTATGAACACTGAAGCTTTCTTT.

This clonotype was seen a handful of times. The CDR3 loop reads CASSQLTGTSGYEQYF. The DNA of the CDR3 is TGCGCCAGCAGCCAATTAACCGGGACTAGCGGTTACGAGCAGTACTTC. V usage is TRBV4-1 and J usage is TRBJ2-7; 11 bases align to TRBD2. Germline V gene lookup returns CDR1 MGHRA and CDR2 YSYEKL. The V and J ends lost 2 bases and 4 bases, in that order; junction bases with no gene match: 7. There are 16 residues in the CDR3.

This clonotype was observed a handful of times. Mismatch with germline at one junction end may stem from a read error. CDR3 residues: CASSASGTYDEQFF. The CDR3 region has the DNA TGTGCCAGCAGCGCTAGCGGGACCTACGATGAGCAGTTCTTC. The chain is built from TRBV9 and TRBJ2-1; 9 bases align to TRBD2. The CDR3 has 14 amino acids. Germline CDR1 is SGDLS and CDR2 is YYNGEE.

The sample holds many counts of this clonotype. CDR3 nucleotides: TGCGCCAGCGATCCCGGCGGGGGATGGAGCACAGATACGCAGTATTTT. Translation gives CASDPGGGWSTDTQYF. The rearrangement links TRBV5-1 to TRBJ2-3; 7 nucleotides agree with TRBD2. Germline CDR1 SGHRS, CDR2 YFSETQ. With 7 bases clipped from V and 0 bases from J, the junction kept 11 bases outside the gene matches. The CDR3 is made up of 16 amino acids.

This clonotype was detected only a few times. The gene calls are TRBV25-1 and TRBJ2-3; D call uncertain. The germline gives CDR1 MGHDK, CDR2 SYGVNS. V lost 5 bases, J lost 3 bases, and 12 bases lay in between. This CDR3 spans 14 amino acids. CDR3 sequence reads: CASSFYPETDTQYF. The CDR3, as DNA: TGTGCCAGCAGTTTTTATCCCGAAACAGATACGCAGTATTTT.

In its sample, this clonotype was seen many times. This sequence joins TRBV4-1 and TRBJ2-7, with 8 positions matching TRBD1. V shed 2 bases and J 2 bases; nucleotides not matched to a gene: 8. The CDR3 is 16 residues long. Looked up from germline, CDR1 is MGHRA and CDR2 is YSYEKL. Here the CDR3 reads CASSQLRTGLTYEQYF. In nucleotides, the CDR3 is TGCGCCAGCAGCCAACTGAGGACAGGGTTAACCTACGAGCAGTACTTC.

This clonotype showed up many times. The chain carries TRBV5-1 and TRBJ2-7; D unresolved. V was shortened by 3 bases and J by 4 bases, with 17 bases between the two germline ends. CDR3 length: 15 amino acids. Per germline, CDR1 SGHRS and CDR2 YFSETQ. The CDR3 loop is CASSSGPSGIYEQYF. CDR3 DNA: TGCGCCAGCAGCTCCGGGCCGTCCGGAATTTACGAGCAGTACTTC.

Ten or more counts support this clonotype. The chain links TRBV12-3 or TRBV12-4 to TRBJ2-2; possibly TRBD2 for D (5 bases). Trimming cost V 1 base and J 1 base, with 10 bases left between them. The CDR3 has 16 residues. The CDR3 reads CASSLGGNWNTGELFF. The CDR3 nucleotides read TGTGCCAGCAGTTTAGGAGGGAATTGGAACACCGGGGAGCTGTTTTTT.

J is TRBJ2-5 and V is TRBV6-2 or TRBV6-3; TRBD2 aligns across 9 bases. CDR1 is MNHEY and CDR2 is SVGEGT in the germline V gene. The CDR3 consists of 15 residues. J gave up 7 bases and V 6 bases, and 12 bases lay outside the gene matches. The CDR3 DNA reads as TGTGCCAGCAGCTACGAGCGGGAGGATCGAGGGACCCAGTACTTC. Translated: CASSYEREDRGTQYF.

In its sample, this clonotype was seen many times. The CDR3 sequence: CASSPRGTGKGYTF. In DNA form, the CDR3 reads TGTGCCAGCAGCCCTCGTGGGACAGGGAAGGGCTACACCTTC. The genes are TRBV6-1 and TRBJ1-2, with 9 bases that match TRBD1. The CDR3 has 14 residues. V was clipped by 6 bases and J by 8 bases; unmatched bases: 10. Germline assignment: CDR1 MNHNS and CDR2 SASEGT.

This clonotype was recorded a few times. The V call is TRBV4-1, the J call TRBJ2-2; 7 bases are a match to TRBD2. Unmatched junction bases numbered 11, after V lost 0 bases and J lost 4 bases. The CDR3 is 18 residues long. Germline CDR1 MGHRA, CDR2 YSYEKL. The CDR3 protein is CASSQEVLGEGPTGELFF. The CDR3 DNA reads TGCGCCAGCAGCCAAGAGGTCCTGGGGGAGGGCCCCACCGGGGAGCTGTTTTTT.

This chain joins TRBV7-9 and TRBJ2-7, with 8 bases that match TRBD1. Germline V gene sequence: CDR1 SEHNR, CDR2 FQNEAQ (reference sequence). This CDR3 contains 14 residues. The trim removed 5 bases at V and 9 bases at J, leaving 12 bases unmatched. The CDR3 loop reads CASSPRTGSPLQYF. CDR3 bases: TGTGCCAGCAGCCCAAGGACAGGGTCCCCGCTGCAGTACTTC. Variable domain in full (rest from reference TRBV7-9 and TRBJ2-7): DTGVSQNPRHKITKRGQNVTFRCDPISEHNRLYWYRQTLGQGPEFLTYFQNEAQLEKSRLLSDRFSAERPKGSFSTLEIQRTEQGDSAMYLCASSPRTGSPLQYFGPGTRLTVT.

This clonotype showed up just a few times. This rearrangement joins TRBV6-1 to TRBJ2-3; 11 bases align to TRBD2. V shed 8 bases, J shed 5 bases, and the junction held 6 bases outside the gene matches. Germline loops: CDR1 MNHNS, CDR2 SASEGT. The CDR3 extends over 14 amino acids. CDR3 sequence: CASVAGGHGDTQYF. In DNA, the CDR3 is TGTGCCAGCGTAGCGGGAGGGCATGGAGATACGCAGTATTTT.

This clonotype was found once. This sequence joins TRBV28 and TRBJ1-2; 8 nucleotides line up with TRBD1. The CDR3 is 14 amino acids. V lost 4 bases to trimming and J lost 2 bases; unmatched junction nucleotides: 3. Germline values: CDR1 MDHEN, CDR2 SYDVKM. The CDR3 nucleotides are TGTGCCAGCAGTTCGGGACAGGCGAACTATGGCTACACCTTC. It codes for CASSSGQANYGYTF.